This T cell receptor beta chain was obtained from a study of T cell changes during pregnancy in multiple sclerosis. Germline V gene lookup returns CDR1 SEHNR and CDR2 FQNEAQ (reference sequence). V was cut by 5 bases and J by 12 bases, with 14 bases left in between. The CDR3 has 12 residues. Profiled with immunoSEQ multiplex PCR; TCRdb holds only in-frame clones, not every one. The data show more than 25,000 clones, 87% seen once. The sequences come from CD8+ T cells from peripheral blood mononuclear cells, collected in the first trimester of pregnancy. This TCR was sampled from a female donor with multiple sclerosis, enrolled in a pregnancy study. This chain uses TRBV7-9 with TRBJ2-1; no firm D call. The CDR3, as DNA: TGTGCCAGCAGCCCTTTACCTCTCGGGCAGTTCTTC. Translation: CASSPLPLGQFF. Complete variable domain (other parts from reference TRBV7-9 and TRBJ2-1): DTGVSQNPRHKITKRGQNVTFRCDPISEHNRLYWYRQTLGQGPEFLTYFQNEAQLEKSRLLSDRFSAERPKGSFSTLEIQRTEQGDSAMYLCASSPLPLGQFFGPGTRLTVL.